These 5 T cell receptor beta chains were sequenced from one sample in a study of blood T cell repertoires in COVID-19. Only in-frame clones appear in the TCRdb table, and some are missing; sequencing was by immunoSEQ multiplex PCR. The sample lists 140,000 to 150,000 clones, 79% occurring once. The sample comprised peripheral blood. These TCRs come from a man between 50 and 59 years old with active or convalescent COVID-19.

V gene TRBV5-1 combines with J gene TRBJ2-1, with TRBD1 matching 7 bases. Losses at the gene ends were 0 bases for V and 8 bases for J; bases not matched to a gene: 2. Germline V CDR1 and CDR2: SGHRS, YFSETQ. The CDR3 is 13 residues long. CDR3 region: CASSLGQGDEQFF. The CDR3, as DNA: TGCGCCAGCAGCTTGGGGCAGGGGGATGAGCAGTTCTTC.

The V and J genes are TRBV27 and TRBJ2-7; 8 bases agree with TRBD2. The germline V gene encodes CDR1 MNHEY and CDR2 SMNVEV (reference sequence). V was clipped by 4 bases and J by 7 bases; unmatched bases: 15. The CDR3 sequence is 16 residues long. CDR3 sequence (DNA): TGTGCCAGCAGTTCGCTAATGGGGCGGGAGGCGAGGGAGCAGTACTTC. Translation: CASSSLMGREAREQYF.

This chain links TRBV6-4 with TRBJ2-2, with TRBD1 as a possible D gene (5 bases). Per the germline V gene, CDR1 is MRHNA and CDR2 is SNTAGT. V was clipped by 6 bases and J by 0 bases, with 14 bases between them. The CDR3 extends over 16 amino acids. CDR3 protein: CASRREGATNTGELFF. DNA for the CDR3: TGTGCCAGCAGAAGAGAAGGGGCCACGAACACCGGGGAGCTGTTTTTT.

The chain joins TRBV9 to TRBJ1-5; no definite D call. Germline assignment: CDR1 SGDLS and CDR2 YYNGEE. The CDR3 runs 13 residues. V was trimmed by 0 bases and J by 5 bases, leaving 6 bases between them. CDR3 sequence reads: CASSVDTYQPQHF. In DNA form, the CDR3 reads TGTGCCAGCAGCGTAGACACATATCAGCCCCAGCATTTT. Full variable domain (outside the CDR3, taken from reference TRBV9 and TRBJ1-5): DSGVTQTPKHLITATGQRVTLRCSPRSGDLSVYWYQQSLDQGLQFLIQYYNGEERAKGNILERFSAQQFPDLHSELNLSSLELGDSALYFCASSVDTYQPQHFGDGTRLSIL.

This chain connects TRBV19 to TRBJ2-3; 7 bases fit TRBD1. The CDR3 is 14 amino acids. Trimming cost V 3 bases and J 7 bases; bases outside gene matches: 7. Looked up from germline, CDR1 is LNHDA and CDR2 is SQIVND (reference sequence). CDR3 coding DNA: TGTGCCAGTAGTATCCAGGGGGTAGAAAATACGCAGTATTTT. Translation: CASSIQGVENTQYF.